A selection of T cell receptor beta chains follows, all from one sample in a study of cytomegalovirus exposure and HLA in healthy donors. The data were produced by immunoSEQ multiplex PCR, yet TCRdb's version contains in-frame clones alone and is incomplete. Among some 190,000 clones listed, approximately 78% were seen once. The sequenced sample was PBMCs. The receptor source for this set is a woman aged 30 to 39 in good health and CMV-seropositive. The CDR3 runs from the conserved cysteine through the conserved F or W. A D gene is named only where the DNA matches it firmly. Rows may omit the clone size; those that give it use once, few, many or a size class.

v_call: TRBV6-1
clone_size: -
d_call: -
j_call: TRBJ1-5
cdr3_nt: TGTGCCAGCACCCGACCGGGGAGCAATCAGCCCCAGCATTTT
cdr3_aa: CASTRPGSNQPQHF

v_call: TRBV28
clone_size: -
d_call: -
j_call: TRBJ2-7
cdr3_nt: TGTGCCAGCAGGGGGCTCTCCTACGAGCAGTACTTC
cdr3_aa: CASRGLSYEQYF

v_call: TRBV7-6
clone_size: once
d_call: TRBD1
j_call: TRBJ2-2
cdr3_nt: TGTGCCAGCAGCTCGACAGGGGGCAACACCGGGGAGCTGTTTTTT
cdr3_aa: CASSSTGGNTGELFF

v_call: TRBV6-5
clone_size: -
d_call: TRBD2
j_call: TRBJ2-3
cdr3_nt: TGTGCCAGCAGGAGAGCGGGGGGCACAGATACGCAGTATTTT
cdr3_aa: CASRRAGGTDTQYF

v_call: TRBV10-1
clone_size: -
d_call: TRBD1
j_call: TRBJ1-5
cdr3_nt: TGCGCCAGTAGTTCGGCCCCACAGGGGGCGGAACGGCAGCCCCAGCATTTT
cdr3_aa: CASSSAPQGAERQPQHF

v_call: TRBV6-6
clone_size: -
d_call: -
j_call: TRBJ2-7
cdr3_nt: TGTGCCAGCAGCCCCGAAGGGGACTACGAGCAGTACTTC
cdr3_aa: CASSPEGDYEQYF

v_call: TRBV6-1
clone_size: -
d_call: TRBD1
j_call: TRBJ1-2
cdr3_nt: TGTGCCAGCAGCCACGCAGGGGGCGCGGGGGATGGCTACACCTTC
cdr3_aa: CASSHAGGAGDGYTF

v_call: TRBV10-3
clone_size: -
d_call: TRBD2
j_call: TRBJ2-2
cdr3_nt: TGTGCCATCAGTGAGTTTAGCGGGAGCTCCGGGGAGCTGTTTTTT
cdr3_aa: CAISEFSGSSGELFF

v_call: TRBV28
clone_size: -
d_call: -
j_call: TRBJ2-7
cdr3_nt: TGTGCCAGCGTCGGGAGACTCTACGAGCAGTACTTC
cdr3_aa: CASVGRLYEQYF

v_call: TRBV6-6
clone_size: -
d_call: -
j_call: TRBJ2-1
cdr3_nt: TGTGCCAGCAGCCTGGTCGGTGAGCAGTTCTTC
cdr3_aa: CASSLVGEQFF

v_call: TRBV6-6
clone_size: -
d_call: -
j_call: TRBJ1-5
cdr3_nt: TGTGCCAGCAGGGGGGCAAATCAGCCCCAGCATTTT
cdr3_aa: CASRGANQPQHF

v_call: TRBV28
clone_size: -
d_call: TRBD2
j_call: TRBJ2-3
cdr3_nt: TGTGCCAGCAGTTTACCCTCGCAGCGGGAAAGCCCAGATACGCAGTATTTT
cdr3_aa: CASSLPSQRESPDTQYF

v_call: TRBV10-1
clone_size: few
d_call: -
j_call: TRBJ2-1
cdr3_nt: TGCGCCAGCGGTAGACAGTATAATGAGCAGTTCTTC
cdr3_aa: CASGRQYNEQFF

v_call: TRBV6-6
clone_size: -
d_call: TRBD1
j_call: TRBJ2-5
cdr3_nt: TGTGCCAGCAGGGGTGATAGGACAGGGGTGGGGGAGACCCAGTACTTC
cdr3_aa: CASRGDRTGVGETQYF

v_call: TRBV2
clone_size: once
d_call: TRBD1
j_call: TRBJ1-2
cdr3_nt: TGTGCCAGCAGTTTCGACCCAGGGGGCGAGGACTATGGCTACACCTTC
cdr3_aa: CASSFDPGGEDYGYTF

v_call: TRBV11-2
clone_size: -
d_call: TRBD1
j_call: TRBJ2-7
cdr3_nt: TGTGCCAGCAGCTTAGCCCCCCCGGGACAGGACTACGAGCAGTACTTC
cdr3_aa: CASSLAPPGQDYEQYF

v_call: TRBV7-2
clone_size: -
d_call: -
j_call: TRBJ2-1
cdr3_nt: TGTGCCAGCAGCTTAGCGCGGTCCTACAATGAGCAGTTCTTC
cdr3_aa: CASSLARSYNEQFF

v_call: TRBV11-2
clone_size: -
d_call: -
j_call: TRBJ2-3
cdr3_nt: TGTGCCAGCAGCGCGTTGCTCCTTACTAGCACAGATACGCAGTATTTT
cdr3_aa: CASSALLLTSTDTQYF

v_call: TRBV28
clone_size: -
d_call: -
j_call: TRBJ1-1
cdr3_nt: TGTGCCAGCGGCCTGCTGAACACTGAAGCTTTCTTT
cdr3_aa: CASGLLNTEAFF

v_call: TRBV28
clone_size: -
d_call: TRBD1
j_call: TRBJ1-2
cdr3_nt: TGTGCCAGCAGCCAGGGACAGGGTGGTGGCTACACCTTC
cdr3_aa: CASSQGQGGGYTF

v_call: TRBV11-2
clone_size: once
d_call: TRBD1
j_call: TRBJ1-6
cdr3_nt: TGTGCCAGCAGCTTGGGACAGGGGGTCGCACCCCTCCACTTT
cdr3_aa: CASSLGQGVAPLHF

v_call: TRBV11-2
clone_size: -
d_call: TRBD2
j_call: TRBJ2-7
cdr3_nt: TGTGCCAGCAGCGTCGGACTAGCGGTCTCCTACGAGCAGTACTTC
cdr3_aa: CASSVGLAVSYEQYF

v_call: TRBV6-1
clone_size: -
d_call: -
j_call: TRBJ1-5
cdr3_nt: TGTGCCAGCAGTGAACTGGGACAAAATCAGCCCCAGCATTTT
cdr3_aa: CASSELGQNQPQHF

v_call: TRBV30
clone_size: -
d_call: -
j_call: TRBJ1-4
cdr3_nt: TGTGCCTGGAGTGTCCGGAATGAAAAACTGTTTTTT
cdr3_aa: CAWSVRNEKLFF

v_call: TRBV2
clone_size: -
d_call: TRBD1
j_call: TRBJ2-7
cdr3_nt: TGTGCCAGCAGAGCAGGGGGAAGTTTGCGGTACGAGCAGTACTTC
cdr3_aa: CASRAGGSLRYEQYF

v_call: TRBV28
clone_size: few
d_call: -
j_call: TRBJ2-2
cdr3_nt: TGTGCCAGCACCCCGACCCCGACAGGCACCGGGGAGCTGTTTTTT
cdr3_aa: CASTPTPTGTGELFF

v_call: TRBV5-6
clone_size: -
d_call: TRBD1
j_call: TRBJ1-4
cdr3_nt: TGTGCCAGCAGCCCCGGAGGGGACAGGGGTGAAAAACTGTTTTTT
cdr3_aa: CASSPGGDRGEKLFF

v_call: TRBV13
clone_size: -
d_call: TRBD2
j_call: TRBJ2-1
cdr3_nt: TGTGCCAGCAGCTTACTATCCCGGACTAGCGGGGTTCCCTACAATGAGCAGTTCTTC
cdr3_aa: CASSLLSRTSGVPYNEQFF

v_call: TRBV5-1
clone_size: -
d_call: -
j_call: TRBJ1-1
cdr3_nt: TGCGCCAGCAGCTTCTTTGGGGCAAACACTGAAGCTTTCTTT
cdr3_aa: CASSFFGANTEAFF

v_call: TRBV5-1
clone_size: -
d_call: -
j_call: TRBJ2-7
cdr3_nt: TGCGCCAGCAGCTTGGAGCTGTACTACGAGCAGTACTTC
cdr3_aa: CASSLELYYEQYF

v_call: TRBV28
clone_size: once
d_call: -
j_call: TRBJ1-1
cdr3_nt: TGTGCCAGCAGTCCGACAGAGATGAACACTGAAGCTTTCTTT
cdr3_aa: CASSPTEMNTEAFF

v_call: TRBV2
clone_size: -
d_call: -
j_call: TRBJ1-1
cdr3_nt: TGTGCCAGCACGTCCGGGGGGGAACTCGGTGCAGCTTTCTTT
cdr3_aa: CASTSGGELGAAFF

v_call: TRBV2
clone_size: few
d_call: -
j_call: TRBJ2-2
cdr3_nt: TGTGCCAGCGCTTTCGCGGGGGCGGACACCGGGGAGCTGTTTTTT
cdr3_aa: CASAFAGADTGELFF

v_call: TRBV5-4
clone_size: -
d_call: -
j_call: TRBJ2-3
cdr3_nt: TGTGCCAGCAGCCCCGGAGGTCAGCGCACAGATACGCAGTATTTT
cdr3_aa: CASSPGGQRTDTQYF

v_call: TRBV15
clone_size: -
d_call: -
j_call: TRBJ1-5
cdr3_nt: TGTGCCACCAGCTCCAAGACGGCGGATAGCAATCAGCCCCAGCATTTT
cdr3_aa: CATSSKTADSNQPQHF

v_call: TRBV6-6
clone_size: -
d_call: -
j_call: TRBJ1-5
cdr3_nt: TGTGCCAGCAACAAGGCGGGGAATAGCAATCAGCCCCAGCATTTT
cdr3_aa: CASNKAGNSNQPQHF

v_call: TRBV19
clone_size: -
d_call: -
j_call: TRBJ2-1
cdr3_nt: TGTGCCAGTAGTATATTTCCCAGGGGCCAAGATGAGCAGTTCTTC
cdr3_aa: CASSIFPRGQDEQFF

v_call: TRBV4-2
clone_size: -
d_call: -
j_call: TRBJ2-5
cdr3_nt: TGTGCCAGCAGCGTCCGATCGGTCCAAGAGACCCAGTACTTC
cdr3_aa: CASSVRSVQETQYF

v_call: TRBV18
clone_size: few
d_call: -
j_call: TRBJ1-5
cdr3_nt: TGTGCCAGCTCTCAGCGGGACGCCGGGGGCCTTAGCAATCAGCCCCAGCATTTT
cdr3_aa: CASSQRDAGGLSNQPQHF

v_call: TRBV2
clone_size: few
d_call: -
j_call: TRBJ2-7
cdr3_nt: TGTGCCAGCAGTGAAACAGGGACCTCCTACGAGCAGTACTTC
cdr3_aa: CASSETGTSYEQYF

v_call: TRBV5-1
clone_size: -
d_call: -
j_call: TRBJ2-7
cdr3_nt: TGCGCCAGCAGCTTTCCCCAGACTACCCTTTCCTACGAGCAGTACTTC
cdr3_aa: CASSFPQTTLSYEQYF

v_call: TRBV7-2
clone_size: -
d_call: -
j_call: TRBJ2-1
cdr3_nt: TGTGCCAGCAGCTTACAGTTTGGAGGGGATGAGCAGTTCTTC
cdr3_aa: CASSLQFGGDEQFF

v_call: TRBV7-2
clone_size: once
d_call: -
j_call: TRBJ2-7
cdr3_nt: TGTGCCAGCAGCTTTGCAGGCACCGAGCAGTACTTC
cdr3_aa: CASSFAGTEQYF

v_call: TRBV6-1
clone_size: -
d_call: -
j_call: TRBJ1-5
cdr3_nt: TGTGCCAGCAGTGAACAGGGGAGCAATCAGCCCCAGCATTTT
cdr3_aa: CASSEQGSNQPQHF

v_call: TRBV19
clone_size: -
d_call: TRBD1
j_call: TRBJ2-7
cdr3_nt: TGTGCCAGTCGTGACAGGGGTTACGAGCAGTACTTC
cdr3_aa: CASRDRGYEQYF

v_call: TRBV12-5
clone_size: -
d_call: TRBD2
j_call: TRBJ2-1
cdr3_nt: TGTGCTAGTGGTTTGGGACTAGCGGGATGGGATGAGCAGTTCTTC
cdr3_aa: CASGLGLAGWDEQFF

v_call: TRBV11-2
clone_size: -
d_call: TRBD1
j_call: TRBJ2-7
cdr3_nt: TGTGCCAGCAGCTGGACAGGGGGGGACTCCTACGAGCAGTACTTC
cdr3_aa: CASSWTGGDSYEQYF

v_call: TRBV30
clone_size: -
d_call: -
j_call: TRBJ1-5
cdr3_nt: TGTGCCTGGAGTGTGCCCGGCCGGGGCAATCAGCCCCAGCATTTT
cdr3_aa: CAWSVPGRGNQPQHF

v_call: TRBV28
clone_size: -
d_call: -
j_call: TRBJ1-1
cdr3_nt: TGTGCCAGCAGTACCCTCCAGGGATACCTGAACACTGAAGCTTTCTTT
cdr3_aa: CASSTLQGYLNTEAFF

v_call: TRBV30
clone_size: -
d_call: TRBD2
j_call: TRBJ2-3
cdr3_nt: TGTGCCTGGAGTGTACAGGCAAGCGGGGGGACAGATACGCAGTATTTT
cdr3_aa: CAWSVQASGGTDTQYF

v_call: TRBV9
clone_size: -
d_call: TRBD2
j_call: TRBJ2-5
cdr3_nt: TGTGCCAGCAGCTTAACAGCGGGAAGTGAGACCCAGTACTTC
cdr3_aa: CASSLTAGSETQYF

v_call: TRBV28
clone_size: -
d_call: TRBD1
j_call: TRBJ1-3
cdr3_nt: TGTGCCAGCAGTTGGGACAGGGAGGGATCAGGAAACACCATATATTTT
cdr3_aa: CASSWDREGSGNTIYF

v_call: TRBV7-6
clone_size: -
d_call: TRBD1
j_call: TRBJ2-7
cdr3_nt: TGTGCCAGCAGCAGAACCAAATTGGACAGGACCCCCTACGAGCAGTACTTC
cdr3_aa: CASSRTKLDRTPYEQYF

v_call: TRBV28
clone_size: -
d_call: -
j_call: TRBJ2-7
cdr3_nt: TGTGCCACCCCCCGTTGTTCCTACGAGCAGTACTTC
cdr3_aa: CATPRCSYEQYF

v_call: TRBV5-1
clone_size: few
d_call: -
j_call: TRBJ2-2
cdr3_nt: TGCGCCAGCAGCTCTAGAACAGGGTCCGGGGAGCTGTTTTTT
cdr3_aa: CASSSRTGSGELFF